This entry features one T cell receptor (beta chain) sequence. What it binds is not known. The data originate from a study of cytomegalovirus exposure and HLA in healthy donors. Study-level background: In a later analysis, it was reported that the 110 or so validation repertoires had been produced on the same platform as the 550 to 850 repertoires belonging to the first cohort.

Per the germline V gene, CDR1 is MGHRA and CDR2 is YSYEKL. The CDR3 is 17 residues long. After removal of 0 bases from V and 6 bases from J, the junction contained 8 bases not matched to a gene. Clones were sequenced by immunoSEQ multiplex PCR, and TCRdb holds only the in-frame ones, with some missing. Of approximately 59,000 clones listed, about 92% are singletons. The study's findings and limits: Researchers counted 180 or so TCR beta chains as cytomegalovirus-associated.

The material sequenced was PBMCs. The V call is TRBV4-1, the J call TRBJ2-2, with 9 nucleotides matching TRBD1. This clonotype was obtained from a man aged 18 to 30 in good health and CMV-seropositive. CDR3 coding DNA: TGCGCCAGCAGCCAAGAGCCGGGACAGGGAACTTCCGGGGAGCTGTTTTTT. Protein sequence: CASSQEPGQGTSGELFF.